Below, 6 T cell receptor beta chains from the same sample are listed, as sequenced in a study of cytomegalovirus exposure and HLA in healthy donors listed by TCRdb under 2017. Receptor libraries were prepared by the immunoSEQ multiplex PCR assay. For the multiplex PCR, a mixture combining 60 forward primers for TCR Vbeta segments and 13 reverse primers for TCR Jbeta segments was used. The source is immuneACCESS, and TCRdb retained only in-frame sequences with V and J called. Part of the clones is not carried over; for the studies checked, unresolved V genes explain less than half of this, and the remainder is unexplained. The sample table contains under 200,000 clones; only one count was recorded for approximately 79% of them. In total, the top ten clones hold roughly 2% of the sample. Material: PBMCs. The receptors derive from a human donor in good health.

The J gene is TRBJ1-1, the V gene TRBV7-6, with D unclear. Looked up from germline, CDR1 is SGHVS and CDR2 is FNYEAQ. The CDR3 spans 14 residues. V was trimmed by 5 bases and J by 3 bases, leaving 13 bases between them. CDR3 sequence: CASSRYGGHTEAFF. The CDR3 bases are TGTGCCAGCAGCCGATACGGCGGCCACACTGAAGCTTTCTTT.

In this sample, this clone turned up a few times. This chain uses TRBV4-1 with TRBJ1-1; D is undetermined. Trimming took off 0 bases at V and 1 base at J, with 3 bases between the two ends. The CDR3 is made up of 13 amino acids. The germline CDR1 and CDR2 sequences are MGHRA and YSYEKL. Here the CDR3 DNA reads TGCGCCAGCAGCCAAGACAAGAACACTGAAGCTTTCTTT. It specifies CASSQDKNTEAFF.

This clone was recorded only once. The genes are TRBV10-1 and TRBJ2-2; TRBD2 matches at 10 bases. This CDR3 has 14 residues. V dropped 5 bases and J dropped 7; count of bases not matched to a gene: 4. The germline CDR1 and CDR2 sequences are WNHNN and SYGVQD (reference sequence). Here the CDR3 reads CASSTSGVGGELFF. The CDR3 DNA is TGCGCCAGCAGTACTAGCGGGGTGGGCGGGGAGCTGTTTTTT.

This clone was seen only a few times. The rearrangement uses TRBV2 and TRBJ2-7, with TRBD1 matching over 8 bases. The trim removed 6 bases at V and 7 bases at J, leaving 11 bases unmatched. The germline CDR1 and CDR2 sequences are SNHLY and FYNNEI. The CDR3 runs 14 residues. In DNA form, the CDR3 reads TGTGCCAGCAGAAGGACAGGGCCGACCGAGGAGCAGTACTTC. Translated, it gives CASRRTGPTEEQYF. Based on the CDR3 plus reference TRBV2 and TRBJ2-7, the full variable domain is EPEVTQTPSHQVTQMGQEVILRCVPISNHLYFYWYRQILGQKVEFLVSFYNNEISEKSEIFDDQFSVERPDGSNFTLKIRSTKLEDSAMYFCASRRTGPTEEQYFGPGTRLTVT.

This clone showed up just once. The V and J genes are TRBV4-3 and TRBJ2-7; 10 bases match TRBD1. CDR1 LGHNA and CDR2 YSLEER come from the germline V gene. The junction had 8 bases not matched to a gene; V was cut back by 4 bases and J by 5 bases. This CDR3 is 15 amino acids long. The CDR3 DNA is TGCGCCAGCAGCCGTAGCATTGGGACAGGGGACGAGCAGTACTTC. Its translation is CASSRSIGTGDEQYF.

This clone was seen just once. This rearrangement joins TRBV19 to TRBJ1-4; 9 bases line up with TRBD1. The CDR3 length is 13 residues. The junction had 2 bases not matched to a gene; V was cut back by 7 bases and J by 5 bases. Germline V gives CDR1 LNHDA, CDR2 SQIVND (reference sequence). The DNA of the CDR3 is TGTGCCAGTACTGGGACAGGGAATGAAAAACTGTTTTTT. Amino acids: CASTGTGNEKLFF.